This T cell receptor beta chain derives from a study of spatial heterogeneity in lung cancer (dated by TCRdb to about 2019). Study-level background: Beta-chain transcripts were consistently detected in greater numbers than alpha-chain transcripts, which likely reflects a higher abundance of beta-chain transcripts. In tumor regions, TCR transcript counts showed a strong correlation with a T cell transcriptional module score derived from matched bulk RNA-seq. In the raw uncorrected reads, each unique combination of TCR and UMI appeared more than ten times on average. In non-small cell lung cancer, the study quantitatively compared TCR alpha and beta repertoires across several tumor regions, matched nontumor lung, and blood. Nonsynonymous mutation counts, determined by whole-exome sequencing of tumor tissue, were related to TCR repertoire features. Both alpha and beta chains were TCR-sequenced in samples taken at surgery, namely 220 tumor regions, around 64 matched nontumor lung samples and a few dozen PBMC samples.

The study at large found these results: The count of ubiquitous expanded TCRs correlated with the count of ubiquitous nonsynonymous mutations, and the count of regional expanded TCRs correlated with the count of regional nonsynonymous mutations. A correlation was observed between the number of expanded intratumoral alpha and beta TCRs and the tumor nonsynonymous mutation count. Additional single-cell paired TCR alpha and beta sequencing was considered necessary to confirm, at a functional level, the hypothesis that regional TCRs recognize regional mutations. Estimated TCR-seq coverage of tumor T cells was only roughly 7.3% for alpha chains and approximately 12% for beta chains.

The CDR1 and CDR2 encoded by the germline V gene (reference sequence) are DFQATT and SNEGSKA. Its CDR3 holds 13 amino acids, cysteine through phenylalanine. CDR3 DNA is the only sequence kept; it has 39 bases, read in frame from the first base. Clipping removes 6 bases from V and 5 bases from J, with 4 as the unmatched junction base count. This clonotype was recorded at least ten times. No antigen is known for it. No much larger clone is present one base from it, and per-base qualities are unavailable. Library creation used 5' RACE. TCRdb records NextSeq 500 as the sequencer. In the TCR library protocol, a unique molecular identifier was attached to each TCR cDNA molecule so that PCR and sequencing errors could be corrected. The authors processed their data as follows. TCR identification, UMI-based error correction and CDR3 extraction were all carried out with Decombinator tools. TCRs above a frequency of 2 per 1,000, corresponding to the top 1% of the tumor frequency distribution, were defined as expanded. Expanded tumor TCRs were classed as regional if statistically deemed absent (corrected P<0.05) from at least one tumor region, otherwise ubiquitous. Renyi diversity was computed with the R vegan package after each repertoire had been subsampled 100 times to 5,000 TCRs. CDR3 similarity networks were built from amino acid triplet string-kernel similarity, with CDR3s being connected when pairwise similarity was above 0.82. TCRdb reprocessing: public reads trimmed at Q25 with fastp, clones called with MiXCR, in-frame beta chains kept. Rows are combined by CDR3 protein, so each entry shows the most common genes and DNA. These V and J calls rely on TCRdb rather than the paper's analysis. The sample includes about 100,000 distinct CDR3 sequences, with roughly 4.5% observed a single time. The ten largest clones take up approximately 21% of the sample.

In the paper's terms, the time point label means: sample taken at primary tumor resection. Samples were obtained from approximately 72 patients with early-stage, untreated non-small cell lung cancer from the lung TRACERx cohort. Whole RNA extracted from tumor and nontumor lung tissue, or from cryopreserved PBMC samples, was used for TCR sequencing without cell sorting. Only patients for whom sufficient RNA was available from at least two tumor regions were selected for TCR sequencing. Before selection, tumor and adjacent nontumor lung specimens were reviewed by a lung pathologist. This receptor chain uses TRBV20-1 and TRBJ1-5, and TRBD1 matches 10 of the central bases. This TCR was sampled from a male donor with early-stage non-small cell lung cancer. Sequences were derived from lung tumor tissue, sampled at surgery. The DNA is TGCAGTGCCTCCGGGACAGGGGATCAGCCCCAGCATTTT. Its translation reads: CSASGTGDQPQHF.